The rows below give T cell receptor beta chains drawn from one sample of a study of blood T cell repertoires in COVID-19. Clones were sequenced by immunoSEQ multiplex PCR, and TCRdb holds only the in-frame ones, with some missing. The data show some 360,000 clones, about nine tenths seen once. The sequenced material came from PBMCs or T cells enriched from blood (not recorded which). These receptors were taken from a woman aged 30 to 39 who had been exposed to COVID-19. Each CDR3 is given with its conserved first and last residue. D genes are given only for firm matches. Size is omitted from some rows. Given values are once, few, many or a class for expanded clones.

v_call	j_call	clone_size	d_call	cdr3_aa	cdr3_nt
TRBV18	TRBJ1-1	.	TRBD1	CASSRRQGNSVNFF	TGTGCCAGCTCACGCAGACAGGGGAATAGTGTAAATTTCTTT
TRBV11-3	TRBJ2-1	.	TRBD2	CASSPPGLEYNEQFF	TGTGCCAGCAGCCCACCGGGACTAGAGTACAATGAGCAGTTCTTC
TRBV30	TRBJ2-7	.	.	CAWSPTLTSYEQYF	TGTGCCTGGAGTCCGACACTGACTAGCTACGAGCAGTACTTC
TRBV7-9	TRBJ2-7	.	TRBD1	CASSETPGQGTHEQYF	TGTGCCAGCAGCGAAACTCCGGGACAGGGGACCCACGAGCAGTACTTC
TRBV7-9	TRBJ2-5	.	TRBD2	CASSQGLAGEGEETQYF	TGTGCCAGCAGCCAGGGACTAGCGGGAGAGGGGGAAGAGACCCAGTACTTC
TRBV5-1	TRBJ2-7	few	.	CASSLNPLGGVGHEQYF	TGCGCCAGCAGCTTGAACCCCTTAGGGGGAGTGGGGCACGAGCAGTACTTC
TRBV28	TRBJ1-3	.	.	CASTPFPGNTIYF	TGTGCCAGCACCCCCTTCCCTGGAAACACCATATATTTT
TRBV6-2/TRBV6-3	TRBJ1-1	.	TRBD1	CASSQGVTAFF	TGTGCCAGCAGTCAGGGGGTAACAGCTTTCTTT
TRBV6-6	TRBJ2-1	.	TRBD2	CASASGSSYNEQFF	TGTGCCAGCGCTAGCGGGAGCTCCTACAATGAGCAGTTCTTC
TRBV18	TRBJ1-5	.	TRBD1	CASSPRHTGGSDQPQHF	TGTGCCAGCTCACCACGACACACAGGGGGCTCGGATCAGCCCCAGCATTTT
TRBV29-1	TRBJ1-2	.	.	CSVVGQLLYGYTF	TGCAGCGTGGTCGGACAGCTCCTTTATGGCTACACCTTC
TRBV19	TRBJ1-5	.	.	CATMRVATYSNQPQHF	TGTGCCACAATGAGGGTAGCAACCTATAGCAATCAGCCCCAGCATTTT
TRBV9	TRBJ1-3	.	.	CASSSTGPVSGNTIYF	TGTGCCAGCAGCTCCACAGGGCCTGTCTCTGGAAACACCATATATTTT
TRBV27	TRBJ1-3	.	TRBD1	CASSRDRVGNTIYF	TGTGCCAGCAGCCGTGACAGGGTTGGAAACACCATATATTTT
TRBV29-1	TRBJ2-1	.	.	CSTDSWKSNNEQFF	TGCAGCACGGACAGCTGGAAAAGTAACAATGAGCAGTTCTTC
TRBV19	TRBJ1-5	.	.	CASSIQARGQGGHQPQHF	TGTGCCAGTAGTATACAGGCCAGAGGGCAGGGAGGGCATCAGCCCCAGCATTTT
TRBV19	TRBJ2-3	.	.	CASSFAGSTDTQYF	TGTGCCAGTAGTTTCGCCGGGAGCACAGATACGCAGTATTTT
TRBV7-7	TRBJ2-3	.	TRBD2	CASSRGLAGIADTQYF	TGTGCCAGCAGCCGCGGACTAGCGGGAATTGCAGATACGCAGTATTTT
TRBV6-1	TRBJ2-6	.	.	CASSEDHRVAGANVLTF	TGTGCCAGCAGTGAAGACCACAGGGTTGCTGGGGCCAACGTCCTGACTTTC
TRBV3-1/TRBV3-2	TRBJ2-5	.	.	CASSQGSGLANGYQETQYF	TGTGCCAGCAGCCAAGGCTCGGGCCTAGCCAATGGGTACCAAGAGACCCAGTACTTC
TRBV7-9	TRBJ1-6	.	.	CASSNARQTSSYNSPLHF	TGTGCCAGCAGCAACGCCCGACAGACAAGCTCCTATAATTCACCCCTCCACTTT
TRBV5-1	TRBJ2-5	.	TRBD2	CASSPRRQGLAGQETQYF	TGCGCCAGCAGCCCCCGCCGCCAGGGACTAGCGGGACAAGAGACCCAGTACTTC
TRBV29-1	TRBJ2-7	once	.	CSVGVRGSSYEQYF	TGCAGCGTTGGGGTTAGGGGGAGCTCCTACGAGCAGTACTTC
TRBV6-4	TRBJ2-3	.	TRBD2	CASSDTSAGGDTQYF	TGTGCCAGCAGTGATACTAGCGCCGGGGGGGATACGCAGTATTTT
TRBV3-1/TRBV3-2	TRBJ2-7	.	.	CASSSHYEQYF	TGTGCCAGCAGCTCCCACTACGAGCAGTACTTC
TRBV5-1	TRBJ2-7	.	.	CASSGADGLRGQYF	TGCGCCAGCAGCGGAGCGGACGGATTACGAGGGCAGTACTTC
TRBV5-6	TRBJ2-7	.	TRBD1	CASSFSPQDRGLHYEQYF	TGTGCCAGCAGCTTTTCCCCCCAAGACAGGGGGCTTCACTACGAGCAGTACTTC
TRBV7-6	TRBJ2-5	.	.	CAQQPGETQYF	TGTGCTCAACAACCGGGAGAGACCCAGTACTTC
TRBV4-1	TRBJ1-3	.	.	CASSQGGSRANTIYF	TGCGCCAGCAGCCAAGGAGGGTCTAGGGCAAACACCATATATTTT
TRBV27	TRBJ2-4	.	.	CASSSRPPETGRPKNIQYF	TGTGCCAGCAGTTCAAGACCCCCCGAGACCGGGAGACCCAAAAACATTCAGTACTTC
TRBV9	TRBJ2-3	.	TRBD2	CASSVERDTDTQYF	TGTGCCAGCAGCGTAGAGCGGGACACAGATACGCAGTATTTT
TRBV28	TRBJ1-1	.	.	CASSWTGLEAFF	TGTGCCAGCAGTTGGACTGGGCTTGAAGCTTTCTTT
TRBV7-3	TRBJ1-3	.	.	CASRASSGNTIYF	TGTGCCAGCAGGGCAAGCTCTGGAAACACCATATATTTT
TRBV2	TRBJ1-1	.	TRBD1	CASSEERLWTGAVAFF	TGTGCCAGCAGTGAAGAAAGACTATGGACAGGGGCGGTTGCTTTCTTT
TRBV29-1	TRBJ1-1	.	.	CSVAVVETEAFF	TGCAGCGTTGCTGTAGTTGAGACTGAAGCTTTCTTT
TRBV2	TRBJ2-5	.	.	CASNRRTDSQETQYF	TGTGCCAGCAATCGGCGGACGGACAGCCAAGAGACCCAGTACTTC
TRBV19	TRBJ2-5	.	TRBD2	CASRAGTSGRRVETQYF	TGTGCCAGTAGGGCGGGGACTAGCGGGAGAAGAGTAGAGACCCAGTACTTC
TRBV7-8	TRBJ2-3	.	TRBD2	CASSPPSGSVGSPDTQYF	TGTGCCAGCAGCCCCCCCAGCGGGAGTGTCGGTAGTCCAGATACGCAGTATTTT
TRBV7-9	TRBJ2-7	.	TRBD1	CASSLTGGEQYF	TGTGCCAGCAGCTTGACAGGGGGCGAGCAGTACTTC
TRBV29-1	TRBJ2-1	once	TRBD1	CSVEGTGGAYNEQFF	TGCAGCGTTGAAGGGACAGGGGGCGCCTACAATGAGCAGTTCTTC
TRBV4-2	TRBJ2-1	.	.	CASAVAYNEQFF	TGTGCCAGCGCTGTAGCTTACAATGAGCAGTTCTTC
TRBV5-6	TRBJ2-7	.	TRBD2	CASSPGTSRYEQYF	TGTGCCAGCAGTCCCGGGACTAGCCGTTACGAGCAGTACTTC
TRBV11-3	TRBJ1-3	.	.	CASSLEAAVGNTIYF	TGTGCCAGCAGCTTAGAGGCAGCGGTCGGAAACACCATATATTTT
TRBV7-2	TRBJ1-6	.	.	CASSLAGGYGSPLHF	TGTGCCAGCAGCCTTGCGGGGGGATACGGATCACCCCTCCACTTT
TRBV28	TRBJ2-1	.	TRBD2	CASPPPSGSNEQFF	TGTGCCAGCCCCCCCCCTAGCGGGAGTAATGAGCAGTTCTTC
TRBV5-8	TRBJ1-3	.	.	CASSAGDRSGNTIYF	TGTGCCAGCAGCGCAGGGGACCGCTCTGGAAACACCATATATTTT
TRBV27	TRBJ2-7	few	.	CASSYRDSYEQYF	TGTGCCAGCAGTTATCGGGACTCCTACGAGCAGTACTTC
TRBV18	TRBJ2-2	.	.	CASSPTVGQTNTGELFF	TGTGCCAGCTCACCTACGGTGGGGCAGACGAACACCGGGGAGCTGTTTTTT
TRBV7-9	TRBJ2-2	once	.	CAASRLRGTGELFF	TGTGCCGCCTCGCGGTTGAGAGGCACCGGGGAGCTGTTTTTT
TRBV6-5	TRBJ2-2	.	TRBD2	CASSRGGEIGELFF	TGTGCCAGCAGTCGGGGGGGAGAGATCGGGGAGCTGTTTTTT
TRBV28	TRBJ1-1	few	.	CASSLAGWDKNTEAFF	TGTGCCAGCAGTTTAGCCGGTTGGGACAAGAACACTGAAGCTTTCTTT
TRBV3-1/TRBV3-2	TRBJ2-2	.	.	CASSQAPGPTGELFF	TGTGCCAGCAGCCAAGCCCCAGGGCCCACCGGGGAGCTGTTTTTT